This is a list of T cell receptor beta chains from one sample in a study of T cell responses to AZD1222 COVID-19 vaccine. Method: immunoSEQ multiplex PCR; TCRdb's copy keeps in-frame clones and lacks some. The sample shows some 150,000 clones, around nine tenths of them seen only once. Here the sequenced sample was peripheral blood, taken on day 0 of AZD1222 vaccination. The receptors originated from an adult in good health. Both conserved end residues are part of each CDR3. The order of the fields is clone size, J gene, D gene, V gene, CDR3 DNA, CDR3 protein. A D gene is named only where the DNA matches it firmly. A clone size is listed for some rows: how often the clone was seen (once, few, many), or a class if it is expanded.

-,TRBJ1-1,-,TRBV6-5,TGTGCCAGCAGTTACTCGCCCTTCAGGGACACTGAAGCTTTCTTT,CASSYSPFRDTEAFF
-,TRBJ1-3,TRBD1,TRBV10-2,TGCGCCAGCAGTGAACTTCGACAGGGGGGCTCTGGAAACACCATATATTTT,CASSELRQGGSGNTIYF
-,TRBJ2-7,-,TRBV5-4,TGTGCCAGCAGCTTGGTGGACAGCCGCTACGAGCAGTACTTC,CASSLVDSRYEQYF
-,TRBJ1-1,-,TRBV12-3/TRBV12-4,TGTGCCAGCAGTTCGTACACTGAAGCTTTCTTT,CASSSYTEAFF
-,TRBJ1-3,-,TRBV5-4,TGTGCCAGCAGCTTGGGGGGACGGAGAGAGTCTGGAAACACCATATATTTT,CASSLGGRRESGNTIYF
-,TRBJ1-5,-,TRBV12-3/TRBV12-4,TGTGCCAGCAGGCAAGGGGAATCGGCCCAGCATTTT,CASRQGESAQHF
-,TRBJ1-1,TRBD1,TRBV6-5,TGTGCCAGCGACGAGCAGGGGGAGAACACTGAAGCTTTCTTT,CASDEQGENTEAFF
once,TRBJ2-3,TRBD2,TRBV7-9,TGTGCCAGCCGCCACGGGGGACTAGCGGAGCCAGATACGCAGTATTTT,CASRHGGLAEPDTQYF
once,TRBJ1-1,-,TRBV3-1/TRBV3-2,TGTGCCAGCAGCCAACTGGGGGCTGAAGCTTTCTTT,CASSQLGAEAFF
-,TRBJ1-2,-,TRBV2,TGTGCCAGCAGGACCGGTACGATTGGTGGCTACACCTTC,CASRTGTIGGYTF
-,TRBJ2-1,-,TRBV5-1,TGCGCCAGCAGCTCAACACTAGTTACGGGCTACAATGAGCAGTTCTTC,CASSSTLVTGYNEQFF
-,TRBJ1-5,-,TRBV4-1,TGCGCCAGCAGGACCTTGAAGGACAGTGGCCAGCCCCAGCATTTT,CASRTLKDSGQPQHF
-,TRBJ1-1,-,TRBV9,TGTGCCAGCAGCGAGGGCCCGAACACTGAAGCTTTCTTT,CASSEGPNTEAFF
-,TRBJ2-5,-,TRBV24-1,TGTGCCACCTCCCCCAGCGTCGGGGAGACCCAGTACTTC,CATSPSVGETQYF
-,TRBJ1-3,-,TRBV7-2,TGTGCCAGCAATCGCGGCAGCGACTCTGGAAACACCATATATTTT,CASNRGSDSGNTIYF
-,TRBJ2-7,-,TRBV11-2,TGTGCCAGCAGCTTACTAGGGGGTCTATTCCACGAGCAGTACTTC,CASSLLGGLFHEQYF
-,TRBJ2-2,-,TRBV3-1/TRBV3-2,TGTGCCAGCAGCCAAGTCCTAGGGCAGGGAGGAAAGGTCGGGGAGCTGTTTTTT,CASSQVLGQGGKVGELFF
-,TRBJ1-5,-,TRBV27,TGTGCCAGCAGTTTACAGGGGACTCAGCCCCAGCATTTT,CASSLQGTQPQHF
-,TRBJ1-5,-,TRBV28,TGTGCCAGCAGTTTTAGTGGGGGCGGGCAGCCCCAGCATTTT,CASSFSGGGQPQHF
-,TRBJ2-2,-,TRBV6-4,TGTGCCAGCAGTCGCGGAGCGGGCACCGGGGAGCTGTTTTTT,CASSRGAGTGELFF
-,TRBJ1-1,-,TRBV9,TGTGCCAGCAGCCTGGGTGGGGCTCAGAACACTGAAGCTTTCTTT,CASSLGGAQNTEAFF
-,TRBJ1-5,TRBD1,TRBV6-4,TGTGCCAGCAGTGAGACAGGGGGTGGCAATCAGCCCCAGCATTTT,CASSETGGGNQPQHF
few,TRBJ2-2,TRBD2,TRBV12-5,TGTGCTAGTGGTTTGGTAATGAATAGCGGGAGTGGTGGGGAGCTGTTTTTT,CASGLVMNSGSGGELFF
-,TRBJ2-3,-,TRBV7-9,TGTGCCAGCAGCCTTACTGGGGATACGCAGTATTTT,CASSLTGDTQYF
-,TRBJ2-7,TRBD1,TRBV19,TGTGCCAGTAGGGACAGGGGGAAATCCTCTCACGAGCAGTACTTC,CASRDRGKSSHEQYF
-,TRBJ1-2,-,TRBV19,TGTGCCAGTAGTCCGGGACACGGTGGCTACACCTTC,CASSPGHGGYTF
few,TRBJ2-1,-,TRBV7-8,TGTGCCAGCAGCCGGACTATCAATGAGCAGTTCTTC,CASSRTINEQFF
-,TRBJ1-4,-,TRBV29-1,TGCAGCGTTATATCACAAGCAACTAATGAAAAACTGTTTTTT,CSVISQATNEKLFF
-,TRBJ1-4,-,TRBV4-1,TGCGCCAGCAGCCAAGGGTCTGGGTTGTATGAAAAACTGTTTTTT,CASSQGSGLYEKLFF
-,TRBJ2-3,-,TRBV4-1,TGCGCCAGCAGCCAAGATCCGTCGGGAAGCACAGATACGCAGTATTTT,CASSQDPSGSTDTQYF
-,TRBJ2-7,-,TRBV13,TGTGCCAGCAGCTTAGGTCAAAGGGGCTCCTACGAGCAGTACTTC,CASSLGQRGSYEQYF
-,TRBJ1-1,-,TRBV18,TGTGCCAGCTCACAGAGAGATGAAGCTTTCTTT,CASSQRDEAFF
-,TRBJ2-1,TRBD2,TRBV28,TGTGCCAGCAGTCCCCCAGGCGGGAGGCCCTACAATGAGCAGTTCTTC,CASSPPGGRPYNEQFF
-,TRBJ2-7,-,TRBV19,TGTGCCAGTAGTCCTCGAGGAAGGGGGTCCTACGAGCAGTACTTC,CASSPRGRGSYEQYF
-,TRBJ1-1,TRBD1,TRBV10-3,TGTGCCATCACCCCACTCAAACCGTTACAGGGGGGCACTGAAGCTTTCTTT,CAITPLKPLQGGTEAFF
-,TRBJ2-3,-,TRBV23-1,TGCGCCAGCACCAGGGGTCGAGTGGGTTACTCAGATACGCAGTATTTT,CASTRGRVGYSDTQYF
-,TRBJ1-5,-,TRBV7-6,TGTGCCAGCAGCTTGGAGGCATTTGGGGGGCAGCCCCAGCATTTT,CASSLEAFGGQPQHF
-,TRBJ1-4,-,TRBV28,TGTGCCAGCAGCCTCGTGGGGCAGGAAAAACTGTTTTTT,CASSLVGQEKLFF
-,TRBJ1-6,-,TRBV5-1,TGCGCCAGCAGCTTGGCCGGGTCCACTAATTCACCCCTCCACTTT,CASSLAGSTNSPLHF
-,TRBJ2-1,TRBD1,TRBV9,TGTGCCAGCAGCACGGGACAGGGAAGGGATGAGCAGTTCTTC,CASSTGQGRDEQFF
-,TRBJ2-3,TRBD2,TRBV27,TGTGCCAGCAGTTTACTAGCGGGCCCAGATACGCAGTATTTT,CASSLLAGPDTQYF
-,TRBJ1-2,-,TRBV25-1,TGTGCCAGCAGTGAATTTGACTATGGCTACACCTTC,CASSEFDYGYTF
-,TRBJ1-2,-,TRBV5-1,TGCGCCAGCAGCTTAATGGGTCCCTATGGCTACACCTTC,CASSLMGPYGYTF
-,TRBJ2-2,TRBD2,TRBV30,TGTGCCTGGAGGCCAAAGGGACTAGCGGGAGCCGGGGAGCTGTTTTTT,CAWRPKGLAGAGELFF
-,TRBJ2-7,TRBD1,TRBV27,TGTGCCAGCGTCGGGTTGGACAGGGGAGGATACGAGCAGTACTTC,CASVGLDRGGYEQYF
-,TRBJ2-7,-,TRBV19,TGTGCCAGTAGTACACAAGGGGGCGAGCAGTACTTC,CASSTQGGEQYF
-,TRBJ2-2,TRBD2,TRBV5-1,TGCGCCAGCAGTTACCTAGCGGGAGTGGGTACCGGGGAGCTGTTTTTT,CASSYLAGVGTGELFF
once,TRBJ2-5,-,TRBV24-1,TGTGCCACCAGTGATTCGAGCGGGGAGACCCAGTACTTC,CATSDSSGETQYF
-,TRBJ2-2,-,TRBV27,TGTGCCAGCAGTACTGAGTTGACCGGGGAGCTGTTTTTT,CASSTELTGELFF
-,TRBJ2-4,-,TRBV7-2,TGTGCCAGCGGTCCAGGGGGGCCGGGGAAAAACATTCAGTACTTC,CASGPGGPGKNIQYF